The 9 T cell receptor beta chains below all came from one sample that was sequenced in a study of T cell responses to AZD1222 COVID-19 vaccine. Repertoires were generated with immunoSEQ multiplex PCR, while TCRdb's copy carries only in-frame clones and drops some. The sample gives 130,000 or so clones, roughly 92% of which show up once; around 1.7% is in the top ten. Sequencing was performed on peripheral blood, taken on day 0 of AZD1222 vaccination. The receptors stem from an adult in good health.

The chain links TRBV12-3 or TRBV12-4 to TRBJ1-3, with a weak D call TRBD1 (5 bases). Trimming pared 6 bases from V and 15 bases from J, leaving 21 bases between. The CDR3 consists of 13 residues. The DNA for the CDR3 is TGTGCCAGCAGCCTAGGGGCGGAGAGGTGGGAATATTTT. Its protein product is CASSLGAERWEYF.

This sequence joins TRBV3-1 (or the pseudogene TRBV3-2) and TRBJ1-2, with a weak D call TRBD1 (6 bases). The CDR3 runs 15 residues. V was trimmed by 3 bases and J by 6 bases, leaving 17 bases between them. CDR1 and CDR2 from the germline V gene are LGHDT and YNNKEL (reference sequence). In DNA form, the CDR3 reads TGTGCCAGCAGCCAGGGGGCCAATGAGGAGGATGGCTACACCTTC. Translated, it gives CASSQGANEEDGYTF.

CDR3 DNA sequence: TGTGCCAGCAGCCCAGGGACTAGCGGAAAACGCACAGATACGCAGTATTTT. This sequence encodes CASSPGTSGKRTDTQYF. The chain uses TRBV5-4 and TRBJ2-3; 11 nucleotides agree with TRBD2. V was clipped by 4 bases and J by 1 base; unmatched bases: 8. The CDR3 spans 17 residues. CDR1 is SGHNT, CDR2 YYREEE, per germline (reference sequence).

This chain joins TRBV10-3 and TRBJ1-5; tentative D call: TRBD1 (5 bases). V lost 10 bases and J 4 bases, leaving 14 bases between the germline ends. CDR3 length: 13 amino acids. The germline V gene has CDR1 ENHRY and CDR2 SYGVKD. CDR3 DNA: TGTGCCACCTTAGACAGACCAAATCAGCCCCAGCATTTT. Encoded protein: CATLDRPNQPQHF.

The J gene is TRBJ1-2, the V gene TRBV27; tentative D call: TRBD1 (6 bases). CDR3 length: 13 amino acids. The ends were cut back, 5 bases at V and 2 bases at J, with 9 bases in the middle. Germline CDR1 MNHEY, CDR2 SMNVEV (reference sequence). CDR3 nucleotide sequence: TGTGCCAGCAGTCCTACAGGGAACTATGGCTACACCTTC. Its translation is CASSPTGNYGYTF.

The genes are TRBV7-2 and TRBJ1-2; TRBD1 might be the D (5 bases). This CDR3 is 14 amino acids long. Between the trimmed V and J ends, which lost 5 bases and 8 bases, there was a span of 18 bases. Germline V gives CDR1 SGHTA, CDR2 FQGNSA. This CDR3 is CASSPSGTAIGYTF. The CDR3 nucleotides read TGTGCCAGCAGCCCCTCCGGGACGGCTATCGGCTACACCTTC.

This chain uses TRBV19 with TRBJ1-5, with D uncertain. The CDR3 has 13 residues. CDR1 and CDR2 (germline): LNHDA, SQIVND (reference sequence). V lost 0 bases to trimming and J lost 4 bases, with 4 bases between them. This chain's CDR3 is CASSIDWNQPQHF. For the CDR3, the DNA is TGTGCCAGTAGTATAGATTGGAATCAGCCCCAGCATTTT.

The chain recombines TRBV28 with TRBJ1-6, with D perhaps matching TRBD1 (5 bases). Germline CDR1 reads MDHEN; CDR2 reads SYDVKM. The CDR3 length is 19 residues. Deletions cut 5 bases from V and 5 bases from J, with 25 bases between. This CDR3 reads CASSPSPGRLSENNSPLHF. Written as DNA, the CDR3 is TGTGCCAGCAGTCCAAGTCCGGGACGGTTGTCTGAAAATAATTCACCCCTCCACTTT.

The CDR3 is CASSLSASGNTIYF. The CDR3 nucleotides read TGTGCCAGCAGCTTATCTGCCTCTGGAAACACCATATATTTT. The J gene is TRBJ1-3, the V gene TRBV7-2, with D hard to call. The CDR3 sequence is 14 residues long. V lost 2 bases to trimming and J lost 0 bases, with 5 bases between them. Germline V gives CDR1 SGHTA, CDR2 FQGNSA.